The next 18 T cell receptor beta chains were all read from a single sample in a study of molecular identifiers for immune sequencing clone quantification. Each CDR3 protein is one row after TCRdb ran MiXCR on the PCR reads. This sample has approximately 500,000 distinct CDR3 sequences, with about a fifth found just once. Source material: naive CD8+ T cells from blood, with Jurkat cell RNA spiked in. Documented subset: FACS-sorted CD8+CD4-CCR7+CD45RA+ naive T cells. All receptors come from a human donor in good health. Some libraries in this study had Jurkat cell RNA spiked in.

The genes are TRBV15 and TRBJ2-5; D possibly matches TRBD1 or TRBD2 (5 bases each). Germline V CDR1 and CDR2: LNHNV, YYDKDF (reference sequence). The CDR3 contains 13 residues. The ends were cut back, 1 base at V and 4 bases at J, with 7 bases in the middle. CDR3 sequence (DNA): TGTGCCACCAGCAGAGCGGGACGAGAGACCCAGTACTTC. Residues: CATSRAGRETQYF.

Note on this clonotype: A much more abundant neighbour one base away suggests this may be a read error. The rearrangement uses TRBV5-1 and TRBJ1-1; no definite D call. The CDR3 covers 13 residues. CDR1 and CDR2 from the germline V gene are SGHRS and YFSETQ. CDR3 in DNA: TGCGCCAGCAGGCGCGAGATGAACACTGAAGCTCTCTTT. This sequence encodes CASRREMNTEALF.

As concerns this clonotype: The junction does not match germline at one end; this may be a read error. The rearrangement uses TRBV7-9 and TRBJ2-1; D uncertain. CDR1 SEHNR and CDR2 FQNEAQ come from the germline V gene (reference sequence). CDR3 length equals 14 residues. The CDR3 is CASSVVSSYNGQFF. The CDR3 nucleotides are TGTGCCAGCAGTGTGGTGAGCTCCTACAATGGGCAGTTCTTC.

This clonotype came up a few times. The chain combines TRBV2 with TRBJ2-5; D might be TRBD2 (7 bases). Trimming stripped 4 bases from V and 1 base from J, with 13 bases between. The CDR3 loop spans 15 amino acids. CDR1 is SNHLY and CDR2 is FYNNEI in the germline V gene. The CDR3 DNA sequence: TGTGCCAGCAGTGTATCGGCGGGGGCCCAAGAGACCCAGTACTTC. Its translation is CASSVSAGAQETQYF.

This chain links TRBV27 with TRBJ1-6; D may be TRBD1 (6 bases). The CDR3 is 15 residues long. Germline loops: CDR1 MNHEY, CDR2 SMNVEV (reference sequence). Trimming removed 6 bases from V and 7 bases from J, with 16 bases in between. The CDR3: CASSNTWQGNSPLHF. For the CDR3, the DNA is TGTGCCAGCAGCAATACGTGGCAGGGGAATTCACCCCTCCACTTT.

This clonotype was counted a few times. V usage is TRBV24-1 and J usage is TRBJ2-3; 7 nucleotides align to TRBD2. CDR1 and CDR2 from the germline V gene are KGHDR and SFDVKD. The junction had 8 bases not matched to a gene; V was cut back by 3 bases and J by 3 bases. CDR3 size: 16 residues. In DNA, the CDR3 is TGTGCCACCAGTGATAGGGAAACTAGCGAGACAGATACGCAGTATTTT. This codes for CATSDRETSETDTQYF.

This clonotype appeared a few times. CDR3 sequence: CAIGDRETYEQYF. The CDR3 coding sequence is TGTGCCATCGGGGACAGGGAAACCTACGAGCAGTACTTC. The rearrangement joins TRBV10-3 to TRBJ2-7, with 9 nucleotides matching TRBD1. CDR1 ENHRY and CDR2 SYGVKD come from the germline V gene. V gave up 8 bases and J gave up 2 bases; unmatched junction bases: 4. The CDR3 contains 13 residues.

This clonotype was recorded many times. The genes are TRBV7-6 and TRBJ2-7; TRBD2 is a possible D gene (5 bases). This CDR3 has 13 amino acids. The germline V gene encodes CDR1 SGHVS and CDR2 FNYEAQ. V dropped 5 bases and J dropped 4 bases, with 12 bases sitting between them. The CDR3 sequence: CASSANSGYEQYF. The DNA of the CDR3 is TGTGCCAGCAGCGCCAACTCGGGGTACGAGCAGTACTTC.

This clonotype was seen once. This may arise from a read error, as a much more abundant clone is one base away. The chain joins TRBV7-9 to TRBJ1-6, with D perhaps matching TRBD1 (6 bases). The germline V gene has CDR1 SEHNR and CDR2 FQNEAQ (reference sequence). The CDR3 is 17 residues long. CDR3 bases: TGTGCCAGCAGCATCACAAAAGCACAGGGAAATAATTCACTCCTCCACTTT. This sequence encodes CASSITKAQGNNSLLHF.

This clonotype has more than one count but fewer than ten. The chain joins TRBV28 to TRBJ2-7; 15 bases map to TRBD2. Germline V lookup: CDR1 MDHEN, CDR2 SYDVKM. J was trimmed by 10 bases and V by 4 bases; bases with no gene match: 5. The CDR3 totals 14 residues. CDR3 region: CASSSGLAGGDQYF. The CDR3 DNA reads TGTGCCAGCAGTTCGGGACTAGCGGGAGGAGATCAGTACTTC.

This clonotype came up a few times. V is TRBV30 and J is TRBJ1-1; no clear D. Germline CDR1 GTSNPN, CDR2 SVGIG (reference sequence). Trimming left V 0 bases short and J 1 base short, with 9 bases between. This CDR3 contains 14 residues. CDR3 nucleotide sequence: TGTGCCTGGAGTGTATGGTCCGCGAACACTGAAGCTTTCTTT. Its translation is CAWSVWSANTEAFF.

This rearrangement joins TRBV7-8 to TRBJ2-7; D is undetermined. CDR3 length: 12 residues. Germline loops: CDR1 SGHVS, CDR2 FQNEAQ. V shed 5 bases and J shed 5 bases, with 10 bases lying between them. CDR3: CASSPWPNEQYF. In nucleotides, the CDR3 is TGTGCCAGCAGCCCATGGCCCAACGAGCAGTACTTC. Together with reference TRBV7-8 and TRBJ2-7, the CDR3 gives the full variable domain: GAGVSQSPRYKVAKRGQDVALRCDPISGHVSLFWYQQALGQGPEFLTYFQNEAQLDKSGLPSDRFFAERPEGSVSTLKIQRTQQEDSAVYLCASSPWPNEQYFGPGTRLTVT.

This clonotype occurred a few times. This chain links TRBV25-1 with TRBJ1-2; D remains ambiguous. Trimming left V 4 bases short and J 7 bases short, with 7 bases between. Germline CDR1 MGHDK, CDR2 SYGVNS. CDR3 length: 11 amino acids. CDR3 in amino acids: CASSGGAGYTF. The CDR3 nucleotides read TGTGCCAGCAGTGGAGGTGCTGGCTACACCTTC.

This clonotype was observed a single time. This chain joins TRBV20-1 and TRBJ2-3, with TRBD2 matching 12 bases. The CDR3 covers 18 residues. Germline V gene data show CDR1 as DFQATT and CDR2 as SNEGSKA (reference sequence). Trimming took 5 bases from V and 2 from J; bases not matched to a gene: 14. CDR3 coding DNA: TGCAGTGCTCGCCTAGCGGGGGGGCCGGTGGTTACCACAGATACGCAGTATTTT. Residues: CSARLAGGPVVTTDTQYF.

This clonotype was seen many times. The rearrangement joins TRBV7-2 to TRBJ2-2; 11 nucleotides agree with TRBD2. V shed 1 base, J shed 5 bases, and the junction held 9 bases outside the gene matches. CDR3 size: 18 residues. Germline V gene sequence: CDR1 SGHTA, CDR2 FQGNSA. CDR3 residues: CASSLVVLAGGGTGELFF. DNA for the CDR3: TGTGCCAGCAGCTTAGTGGTTCTAGCGGGAGGAGGGACCGGGGAGCTGTTTTTT.

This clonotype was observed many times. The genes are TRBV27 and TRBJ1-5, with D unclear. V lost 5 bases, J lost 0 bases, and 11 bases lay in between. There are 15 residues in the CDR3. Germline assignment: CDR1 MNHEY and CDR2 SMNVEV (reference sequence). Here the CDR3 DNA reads TGTGCCAGCAGTCCCTCTCCAGATAGCAATCAGCCCCAGCATTTT. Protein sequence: CASSPSPDSNQPQHF.

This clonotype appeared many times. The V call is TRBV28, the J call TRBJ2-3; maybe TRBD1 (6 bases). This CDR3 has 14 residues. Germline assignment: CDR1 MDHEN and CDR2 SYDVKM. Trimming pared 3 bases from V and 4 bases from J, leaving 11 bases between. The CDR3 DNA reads TGTGCCAGCAGTTTTGGCTCAGGGGCAGATACGCAGTATTTT. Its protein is CASSFGSGADTQYF.

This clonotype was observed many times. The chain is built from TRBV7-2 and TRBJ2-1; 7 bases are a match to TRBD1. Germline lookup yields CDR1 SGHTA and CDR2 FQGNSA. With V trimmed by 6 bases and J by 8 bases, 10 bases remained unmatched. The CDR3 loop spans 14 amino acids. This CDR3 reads CASRPTGLGDEQFF. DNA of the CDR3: TGTGCCAGCAGACCGACAGGGCTCGGTGATGAGCAGTTCTTC. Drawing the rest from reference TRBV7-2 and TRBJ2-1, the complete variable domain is GAGVSQSPSNKVTEKGKDVELRCDPISGHTALYWYRQSLGQGLEFLIYFQGNSAPDKSGLPSDRFSAERTGGSVSTLTIQRTQQEDSAVYLCASRPTGLGDEQFFGPGTRLTVL.